This T cell receptor (beta chain) was captured by sequencing in a study of blood T cell repertoires in COVID-19. At the level of the study: The cDNA or gDNA used as material had been derived from T cells, B-cell-depleted T cells, or PBMCs.

CDR1 is LNHDA and CDR2 is SQIVND in the germline V gene (reference sequence). The V segment lost 5 bases and the J segment 7 bases; nucleotides outside the gene matches: 2. The CDR3 is made up of 11 amino acids. The repertoire was sequenced with immunoSEQ multiplex PCR; TCRdb's copy has only in-frame clones and lacks some. Of about 370,000 clones in the sample, approximately 90% were seen once. Adults between roughly 18 and 89 years of age took part from under 30 US areas. V usage is TRBV19 and J usage is TRBJ2-7; 7 positions agree with TRBD2. This receptor was taken from a man between 18 and 35 years old who had recovered from COVID-19. The material sequenced was PBMCs or T cells enriched from blood (not recorded which). In nucleotides, the CDR3 is TGTGCCAGTAGTCAAGCGGGGGAGCAGTACTTC. This sequence encodes CASSQAGEQYF.